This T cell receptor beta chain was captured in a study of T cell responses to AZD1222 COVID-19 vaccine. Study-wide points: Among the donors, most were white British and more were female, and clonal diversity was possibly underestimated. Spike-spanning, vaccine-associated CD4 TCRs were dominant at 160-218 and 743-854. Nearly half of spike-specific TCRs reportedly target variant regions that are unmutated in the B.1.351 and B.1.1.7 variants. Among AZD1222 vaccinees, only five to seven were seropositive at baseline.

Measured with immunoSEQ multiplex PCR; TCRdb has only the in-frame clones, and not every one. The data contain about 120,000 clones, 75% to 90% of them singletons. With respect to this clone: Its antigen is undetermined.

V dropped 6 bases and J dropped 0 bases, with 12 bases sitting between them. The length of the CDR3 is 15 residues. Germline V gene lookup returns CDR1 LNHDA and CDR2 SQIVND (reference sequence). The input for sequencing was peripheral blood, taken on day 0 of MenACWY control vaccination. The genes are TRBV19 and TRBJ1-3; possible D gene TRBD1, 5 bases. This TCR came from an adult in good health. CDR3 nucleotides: TGTGCCAGTAGACTGGGGACGACCTCTGGAAACACCATATATTTT. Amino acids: CASRLGTTSGNTIYF.